Described below is a single T cell receptor (beta chain) sequence and its context. What it recognizes is unknown. The sample comes from a study of PD-L1 blockade in urothelial cancer. About the study: In the patient group, about 85% of the roughly 29 were males with bladder-origin urothelial cancer. In terms of prior chemotherapy, patients had received 0 to 3 regimens. Overall study results and limits: The study found that durable-benefit patients expanded tumor-associated blood clones more at 3 weeks.

J lost 5 bases, V lost 5 bases, and 7 bases had no gene match. This CDR3 contains 17 residues. Germline assignment: CDR1 SEHNR and CDR2 FQNEAQ (reference sequence). The investigators introduced synthetic TCR analog templates into each PCR as spikes. Repertoires were generated with immunoSEQ multiplex PCR, while TCRdb's copy carries only in-frame clones and drops some. The sample lists some 80,000 clones, 87% occurring once. The chain combines TRBV7-9 with TRBJ2-1, with TRBD2 matching over 15 bases. This TCR came from a woman in her 70s with urothelial cancer. Sequences were derived from PBMCs, sampled around atezolizumab (anti-PD-L1) treatment. CDR3 coding DNA: TGTGCCAGCAGCCCGGGACTAGCGGGGGGTACAAACAATGAGCAGTTCTTC. It specifies CASSPGLAGGTNNEQFF.